Listed below are T cell receptor beta chains from one sample, sequenced in a study of cytomegalovirus exposure and HLA in healthy donors. Sequencing was performed with immunoSEQ multiplex PCR; in TCRdb, only in-frame clones are kept and a portion is missing. The profile covers some 120,000 clones, with 60% to 85% appearing a single time and 2% to 3% taken by the ten largest. Sequencing was carried out using PBMCs. These receptors were collected from a female donor in good health and CMV-seronegative. The CDR3 runs from the conserved cysteine through the conserved F or W. A D gene is named only where the DNA matches it firmly. The size entry is marked missing in some rows and otherwise reads once, few, many or a size class.

TRBJ1-3	TRBD1	.	TRBV30	TGTGCCTGGAGTGTGGCGTCCAGGGGGAGAAACACCATATATTTT	CAWSVASRGRNTIYF
TRBJ1-5	TRBD1	few	TRBV19	TGTGCCAGTGGTCTGGGGGACAGTAAAAGTCAGCCCCAGCATTTT	CASGLGDSKSQPQHF
TRBJ2-7	.	.	TRBV18	TGTGCCAGCTCACCACCGTTTACGGGGAGCTACGAGCAGTACTTC	CASSPPFTGSYEQYF
TRBJ2-2	TRBD2	.	TRBV5-1	TGCGCCAGCAGCCCTCAACTCAGCGGGGGGGCGACCGGGGAGCTGTTTTTT	CASSPQLSGGATGELFF
TRBJ1-4	TRBD1	few	TRBV5-8	TGTGCCAGCAGTTTGGGACAGGGAGCAACTAATGAAAAACTGTTTTTT	CASSLGQGATNEKLFF
TRBJ1-5	.	few	TRBV29-1	TGCAGCGTTGGGGGACTTAATCAGCCCCAGCATTTT	CSVGGLNQPQHF
TRBJ1-1	.	once	TRBV6-5	TGTGCCAGCAGTTATAATGTGAACACTGAAGCTTTCTTT	CASSYNVNTEAFF
TRBJ2-7	.	.	TRBV5-1	TGCGCCAGCAGCTCCGGGCGGGGTCCCCGAGCCTACGAGCAGTACTTC	CASSSGRGPRAYEQYF
TRBJ2-7	TRBD1	.	TRBV6-1	TGTGCCAGCGGGGCCGGGACAGACTCTTCCGAGCAGTACTTC	CASGAGTDSSEQYF
TRBJ1-1	.	.	TRBV9	TGTGCCAGCAGCGTAGGAGGCGGGGGGCAGTCTACTGAAGCTTTCTTT	CASSVGGGGQSTEAFF
TRBJ1-5	.	.	TRBV27	TGTGCCAGCGCAAGGGGGTGGGGCAATCAGCCCCAGCATTTT	CASARGWGNQPQHF
TRBJ1-2	.	.	TRBV29-1	TGCAGCGTTGCCGAGGGACACCTGTATGGCTACACCTTC	CSVAEGHLYGYTF
TRBJ2-5	.	.	TRBV6-5	TGTGCCAGCAGTTACTCGAATCCCCCTAGAGACGAGGCCCAGTACTTC	CASSYSNPPRDEAQYF
TRBJ2-2	.	few	TRBV19	TGTGCCGCGGGACTGATGAACACCGGGGAGCTGTTTTTT	CAAGLMNTGELFF
TRBJ2-3	TRBD2	.	TRBV11-2	TGTGCCAGCAGCTTAGCGGGGGGGACCCTAGGAAGAGATACGCAGTATTTT	CASSLAGGTLGRDTQYF
TRBJ2-3	.	.	TRBV2	TGTGCCAGCAGTGAGCTAGGGAGGACAGATACGCAGTATTTT	CASSELGRTDTQYF
TRBJ2-2	.	.	TRBV5-4	TGTGCCAGCAGCTTGGCTACAGGGTCCCCCGGGGAGCTGTTTTTT	CASSLATGSPGELFF
TRBJ1-2	.	.	TRBV7-9	TGTGCCAGCAGCTTCAGGTGGTTTGGCTACACCTTC	CASSFRWFGYTF
TRBJ2-7	TRBD2	few	TRBV10-3	TGTGCCATCAGCTTCGCTAGCGGGGGAACCCCCTACGAGCAGTACTTC	CAISFASGGTPYEQYF
TRBJ1-1	TRBD1	.	TRBV20-1	TGCAGTGTGGGACAGTTCACTGAAGCTTTCTTT	CSVGQFTEAFF
TRBJ1-4	.	few	TRBV7-9	TGTGCCAGCAGCTTATCGGGTAAAAAACTGTTTTTT	CASSLSGKKLFF
TRBJ2-1	.	.	TRBV2	TGTGCCATCAATTACAATGAGCAGTTCTTC	CAINYNEQFF
TRBJ2-7	.	.	TRBV20-1	TGCAGTGCTAGCCTTTTAGCCGAGCAGTACTTC	CSASLLAEQYF
TRBJ2-2	TRBD2	.	TRBV4-3	TGCGCCAGCAGCCACAGTGGCCTGGCGGGGGGGACCACCACCGGGGAGCTGTTTTTT	CASSHSGLAGGTTTGELFF
TRBJ2-1	TRBD2	once	TRBV6-7	TGTGCCAGCAGCCCCAAAGAAGCCCCGGGACTAGCGGACAATGAGCAGTTCTTC	CASSPKEAPGLADNEQFF
TRBJ2-3	TRBD2	once	TRBV6-4	TGTGCCAGCAGTCTTAGCGGGGGGGCCACAGATACGCAGTATTTT	CASSLSGGATDTQYF